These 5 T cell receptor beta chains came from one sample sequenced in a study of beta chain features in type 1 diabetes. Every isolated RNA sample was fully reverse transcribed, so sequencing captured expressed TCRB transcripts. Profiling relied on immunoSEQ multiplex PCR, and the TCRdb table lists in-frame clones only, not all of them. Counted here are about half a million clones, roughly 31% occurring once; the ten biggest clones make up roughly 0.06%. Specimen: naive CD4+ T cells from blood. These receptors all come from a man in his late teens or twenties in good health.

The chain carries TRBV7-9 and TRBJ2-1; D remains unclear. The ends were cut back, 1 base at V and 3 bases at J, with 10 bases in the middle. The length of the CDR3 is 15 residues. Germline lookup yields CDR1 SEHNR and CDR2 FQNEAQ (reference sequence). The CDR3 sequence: CASSLERRNYNEQFF. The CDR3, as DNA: TGTGCCAGCAGCTTAGAACGGCGGAACTACAATGAGCAGTTCTTC.

This CDR3 reads CAWMPGNTIYF. CDR3 nucleotide sequence: TGTGCCTGGATGCCGGGAAACACCATATATTTT. The chain recombines TRBV30 with TRBJ1-3; no clear D. Trimming removed 4 bases at V and 4 bases at J, with 5 bases between. This CDR3 has 11 amino acids. Germline V gene lookup returns CDR1 GTSNPN and CDR2 SVGIG (reference sequence).

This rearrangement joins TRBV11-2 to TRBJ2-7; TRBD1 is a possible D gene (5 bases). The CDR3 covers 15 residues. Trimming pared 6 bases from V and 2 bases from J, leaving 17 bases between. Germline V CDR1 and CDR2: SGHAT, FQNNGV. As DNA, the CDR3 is TGTGCCAGCAGACGAATCCAGGGTACCCCCTACGAGCAGTACTTC. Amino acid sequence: CASRRIQGTPYEQYF.

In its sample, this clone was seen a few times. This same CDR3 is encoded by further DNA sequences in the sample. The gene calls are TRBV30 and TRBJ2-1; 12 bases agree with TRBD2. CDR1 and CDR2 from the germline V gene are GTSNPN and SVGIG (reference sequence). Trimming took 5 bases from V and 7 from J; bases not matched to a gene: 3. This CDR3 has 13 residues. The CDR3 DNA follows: TGTGCCTGGCGACTAGCGGGAGCTAATGAGCAGTTCTTC. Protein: CAWRLAGANEQFF.

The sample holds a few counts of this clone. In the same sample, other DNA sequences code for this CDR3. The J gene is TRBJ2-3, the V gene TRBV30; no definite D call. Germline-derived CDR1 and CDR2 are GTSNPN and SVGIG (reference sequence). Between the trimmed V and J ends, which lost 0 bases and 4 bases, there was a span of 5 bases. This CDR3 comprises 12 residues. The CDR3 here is CAWSVVPDTQYF. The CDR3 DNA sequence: TGTGCCTGGAGTGTGGTCCCAGATACGCAGTATTTT.